The 16 T cell receptor beta chains given below trace back to one sample, sequenced in a study of early T cells in non-severe SARS-CoV-2 infection. A single record per CDR3 protein comes from TCRdb applying MiXCR to the 5' RACE reads. The table includes around 30,000 distinct CDR3 sequences, 6% to 7% detected once. Source material: whole blood. These receptor sequences come from an adult who was a healthcare worker with PCR-confirmed SARS-CoV-2 infection or an uninfected control (not recorded which).

This clonotype was seen at least ten times. The chain uses TRBV5-1 and TRBJ1-1; D unclear. Trimming removed 0 bases at V and 0 bases at J, with 12 bases between. CDR1 is SGHRS and CDR2 is YFSETQ in the germline V gene. The CDR3 extends over 16 amino acids. The CDR3 nucleotides read TGCGCCAGCAGCTTGGGGAGTAGTATCATGAACACTGAAGCTTTCTTT. Amino acid sequence: CASSLGSSIMNTEAFF.

This clonotype was counted many times. This chain joins TRBV12-3 or TRBV12-4 and TRBJ2-5; D remains ambiguous. Deletions cut 5 bases from V and 2 bases from J, with 12 bases between. This CDR3 is 14 amino acids long. Here the CDR3 DNA reads TGTGCCAGCAGTCCGAACCCGATTCAAGAGACCCAGTACTTC. The encoded protein is CASSPNPIQETQYF.

The chain joins TRBV7-8 to TRBJ1-1, with D tentatively TRBD1 (6 bases). The CDR3 is made up of 17 amino acids. The germline CDR1 and CDR2 sequences are SGHVS and FQNEAQ. Trimming cost V 5 bases and J 0 bases, with 19 bases left between them. The CDR3 loop reads CASSLIRGRGMNTEAFF. CDR3 nucleotides: TGTGCCAGCAGCCTAATCCGGGGGCGCGGGATGAACACTGAAGCTTTCTTT.

V gene TRBV11-2 combines with J gene TRBJ2-3; 9 positions agree with TRBD2. The germline V gene has CDR1 SGHAT and CDR2 FQNNGV. J gave up 2 bases and V 1 base, and 4 bases lay outside the gene matches. There are 16 residues in the CDR3. This CDR3 is CASSLVGGGATDTQYF. In DNA form, the CDR3 reads TGTGCCAGCAGCTTAGTCGGCGGGGGGGCCACAGATACGCAGTATTTT.

In its sample, this clonotype was seen a few times. One end of the junction is discordant with germline, which a read error may explain. The V call is TRBV9, the J call TRBJ1-1; possible D gene TRBD1, 5 bases. In germline, CDR1 is SGDLS, CDR2 YYNGEE. The CDR3 covers 11 residues. In DNA, the CDR3 is TGTGCCAGCAGCGTAGGTTTGGGGGGTCTCTTT. It translates to CASSVGLGGLF.

There are many counts of this clonotype. The chain employs TRBV12-3 or TRBV12-4 and TRBJ1-2; D is perhaps TRBD1 (5 bases). This CDR3 is built from 13 residues. Trimming shortened V by 3 bases and J by 10 bases, and 15 bases separated the two germline ends. This CDR3 reads CASSFGGTPSYTF. The CDR3, as DNA: TGTGCCAGCAGTTTCGGGGGTACCCCTTCCTACACCTTC.

V gene TRBV6-6 combines with J gene TRBJ1-4, with D hard to call. This CDR3 has 14 residues. Germline loops: CDR1 MNHNY, CDR2 SVGAGI (reference sequence). Trimming stripped 3 bases from V and 8 bases from J, with 13 bases between. CDR3 nucleotides: TGTGCCAGCAGTTATTCACAGAGAGGGGAAAAACTGTTTTTT. This encodes CASSYSQRGEKLFF.

There are many counts of this clonotype. The CDR3 region has the DNA TGCAGTGCTAGAGATGGGGGGGCCAACACCGGGGAGCTGTTTTTT. It translates to CSARDGGANTGELFF. The chain combines TRBV20-1 with TRBJ2-2; D is perhaps TRBD2 (7 bases). This CDR3 comprises 15 residues. From germline, CDR1 is DFQATT and CDR2 SNEGSKA (reference sequence). V was cut by 0 bases and J by 2 bases, with 10 bases left in between.

This clonotype was seen a few times. The chain has TRBV4-3 and TRBJ2-7; 12 nucleotides align to TRBD1. V dropped 2 bases and J dropped 5; count of bases not matched to a gene: 10. The CDR3 contains 17 residues. Germline V lookup: CDR1 LGHNA, CDR2 YSLEER. CDR3 region: CASSQREPGTGGDEQYF. CDR3 nucleotides: TGCGCCAGCAGCCAACGAGAACCCGGGACAGGGGGCGACGAGCAGTACTTC.

This chain links TRBV18 with TRBJ1-4, with D maybe TRBD1 (6 bases). V was shortened by 1 base and J by 1 base, with 7 bases between the two germline ends. Germline V gene sequence: CDR1 KGHSH, CDR2 LQKENI. This CDR3 has 15 residues. The CDR3 bases are TGTGCCAGCTCACCACAGGGGGGAACTAATGAAAAACTGTTTTTT. Protein: CASSPQGGTNEKLFF.

This chain connects TRBV20-1 to TRBJ1-1; D gene uncertain. V lost 2 bases, J lost 4 bases, and 11 bases lay in between. The CDR3 has 13 amino acids. Germline CDR1 reads DFQATT; CDR2 reads SNEGSKA (reference sequence). The CDR3 here is CSARLGLGTEAFF. The CDR3 DNA sequence: TGCAGTGCTAGATTAGGGCTAGGCACTGAAGCTTTCTTT.

This clonotype was seen at least ten times. This chain joins TRBV6-2 or TRBV6-3 and TRBJ1-1, with TRBD1 identical over 9 bases. V dropped 4 bases and J dropped 6; count of bases not matched to a gene: 6. CDR3 length equals 14 residues. Per germline, CDR1 MNHEY and CDR2 SVGEGT. This CDR3 is CASSWDRVFPEAFF. Here the CDR3 DNA reads TGTGCCAGCAGTTGGGACAGGGTCTTTCCTGAAGCTTTCTTT.

This clonotype was detected many times. The chain recombines TRBV10-1 with TRBJ2-7; the D gene is possibly TRBD2 (6 bases). The CDR3 is made up of 16 amino acids. Germline V lookup: CDR1 WNHNN, CDR2 SYGVQD (reference sequence). V dropped 9 bases and J dropped 1 base, with 22 bases sitting between them. The CDR3 region is CARKKVSGKISYEQYF. Here the CDR3 DNA reads TGCGCCAGAAAGAAAGTTAGCGGTAAGATATCCTACGAGCAGTACTTC.

There are many counts of this clonotype. The chain links TRBV11-3 to TRBJ2-1; tentatively, D is TRBD2 (5 bases). This CDR3 contains 14 residues. Per germline, CDR1 SGHNT and CDR2 YENEEA. V lost 0 bases, J lost 2 bases, and 5 bases lay in between. The CDR3 region is CASSLDSAYNEQFF. CDR3 sequence (DNA): TGTGCCAGCAGCTTAGATAGCGCCTACAATGAGCAGTTCTTC.

CDR3 sequence: CSARGPNTEAFF. The CDR3 DNA reads as TGCAGTGCTAGGGGGCCGAACACTGAAGCTTTCTTT. This chain connects TRBV20-1 to TRBJ1-1, with D possibly being TRBD1 (5 bases). V lost 3 bases and J 1 base, leaving 6 bases between the germline ends. Looked up from germline, CDR1 is DFQATT and CDR2 is SNEGSKA (reference sequence). The CDR3 is made up of 12 amino acids.

There are many counts of this clonotype. The chain carries TRBV6-5 and TRBJ1-6, with TRBD1 identical over 9 bases. Germline CDR1 MNHEY, CDR2 SVGAGI. J was trimmed by 5 bases and V by 5 bases; bases with no gene match: 4. This CDR3 has 15 residues. The CDR3, as DNA: TGTGCCAGCAGTCGGCGGACAGGGGATAATTCACCCCTCCACTTT. Translating it yields CASSRRTGDNSPLHF.